This TCR beta chain was obtained from a study of T cell repertoires in cytomegalovirus infection. Overall study results and limits: Adding up the frequency of public TCR beta families identified people who carried CMV plus the relevant HLA.

The sample holds a few counts of this clonotype. The antigen is not known. CDR3 size: 12 residues. V lost 5 bases and J lost 7; bases outside the gene matches: 4. In germline, CDR1 is SGHDT, CDR2 YYEEEE. TCRdb reprocessed the reads via MiXCR and lists one record per CDR3 protein. The sample includes 630,000 or so distinct CDR3 sequences, approximately 24% of them seen just once. The J gene is TRBJ1-1, the V gene TRBV5-6; 8 nucleotides align to TRBD1. The specimen sequenced was CD8+ T cells from PBMCs. This TCR came from a human donor in good health (CMV status not recorded). Some clones in this sample may be carry-over from other donors' samples. CDR3 amino acids: CASRGQDYEAFF. DNA for the CDR3: TGTGCCAGCAGGGGACAGGATTATGAAGCTTTCTTT.